Each of the 27 T cell receptor beta chains below was sequenced from the same sample in a study of OX40 agonist ivuxolimab in advanced cancers. The method was immunoSEQ multiplex PCR; TCRdb's version includes in-frame clones alone and lacks a portion of them. The sample has about 78,000 clones; roughly 80% are singletons. The input for sequencing was CD4+ or CD8+ T cells sorted from blood, taken in a trial of the OX40 agonist ivuxolimab. The receptors originated from an adult with an advanced solid tumor such as melanoma, head and neck, liver or kidney cancer.

The gene calls are TRBV9 and TRBJ2-5; 9 bases line up with TRBD2. J gave up 4 bases and V 4 bases, and 8 bases lay outside the gene matches. There are 15 residues in the CDR3. The V gene's germline CDR1 is SGDLS and CDR2 YYNGEE. CDR3: CASSQNSGSGETQYF. The CDR3 region has the DNA TGTGCCAGCAGCCAAAATAGCGGGAGTGGAGAGACCCAGTACTTC. Filled out from reference TRBV9 and TRBJ2-5, the complete variable domain reads DSGVTQTPKHLITATGQRVTLRCSPRSGDLSVYWYQQSLDQGLQFLIQYYNGEERAKGNILERFSAQQFPDLHSELNLSSLELGDSALYFCASSQNSGSGETQYFGPGTRLLVL.

The chain joins TRBV11-2 to TRBJ1-1; no definite D call. The CDR3 consists of 14 residues. With 5 bases removed from V and 1 base from J, the gap between germline ends came to 11 bases. CDR1 and CDR2 (germline): SGHAT, FQNNGV. The CDR3 bases are TGTGCCAGCAGCCCCGGAAACAGGAACACTGAAGCTTTCTTT. It yields the protein CASSPGNRNTEAFF.

This clone was seen a few times. This chain joins TRBV10-3 and TRBJ1-1, with D unclear. The V gene lost 2 bases and the J gene lost 4 bases, with 14 bases spanning the gap. The CDR3 is 15 residues long. Germline-derived CDR1 and CDR2 are ENHRY and SYGVKD. The CDR3 nucleotides are TGTGCCATCAGTGAGCCGGCCCGGGGAGGCACTGAAGCTTTCTTT. It is translated as CAISEPARGGTEAFF.

This chain joins TRBV6-4 and TRBJ2-2, with 7 nucleotides matching TRBD1. The CDR3 spans 14 residues. CDR1 is MRHNA, CDR2 SNTAGT, per germline. The trim removed 4 bases at V and 5 bases at J, leaving 4 bases unmatched. CDR3 sequence: CASSVTQGTGELFF. The CDR3 DNA is TGTGCCAGCAGTGTCACACAGGGGACCGGGGAGCTGTTTTTT.

This chain uses TRBV4-3 with TRBJ2-3, with D possibly being TRBD2 (5 bases). The CDR3 contains 14 residues. The V gene's germline CDR1 is LGHNA and CDR2 YSLEER. With 3 bases removed from V and 1 base from J, the gap between germline ends came to 8 bases. The CDR3 sequence: CASSQLAGTDTQYF. For the CDR3, the DNA is TGCGCCAGCAGCCAGCTAGCAGGCACAGATACGCAGTATTTT.

The genes are TRBV19 and TRBJ1-1; tentative D call: TRBD1 (6 bases). The CDR3 length is 14 residues. The ends were cut back, 4 bases at V and 4 bases at J, with 13 bases in the middle. Germline CDR1 is LNHDA and CDR2 is SQIVND (reference sequence). In DNA, the CDR3 is TGTGCCAGTAGTAACGGACAGTACCTCACTGAAGCTTTCTTT. This encodes CASSNGQYLTEAFF.

This clone was detected only a few times. This chain joins TRBV9 and TRBJ2-3; 8 bases are shared with TRBD2. The CDR3 is 16 amino acids. Trimming took 0 bases from V and 5 from J; bases not matched to a gene: 8. CDR1 is SGDLS and CDR2 is YYNGEE in the germline V gene. For the CDR3, the DNA is TGTGCCAGCAGCGTAGCGGGGGGGCTCGAATTAGATACGCAGTATTTT. Its protein is CASSVAGGLELDTQYF.

The chain uses TRBV21-1 and TRBJ2-4; the table assigns TRBD1, which was not confirmed against the DNA. TRBV21-1 is a documented pseudogene. This CDR3 has 14 residues. This CDR3 reads CASSKRAGGPLTSF. Here the CDR3 DNA reads TGTGCCAGCAGCAAACGGGCAGGGGGCCCCCTAACATCCTTC.

The chain combines TRBV10-3 with TRBJ2-3; 10 bases are shared with TRBD1. Germline loops: CDR1 ENHRY, CDR2 SYGVKD. The J segment lost 6 bases and the V segment lost 0 bases, leaving 6 bases of the junction unmatched. This CDR3 is built from 16 residues. The CDR3 sequence: CAISESQGQGRDTQYF. The CDR3 DNA reads as TGTGCCATCAGTGAGTCGCAGGGACAGGGGAGGGATACGCAGTATTTT.

The gene calls are TRBV10-3 and TRBJ2-4; a possible D gene is TRBD2 (5 bases). In germline, CDR1 is ENHRY, CDR2 SYGVKD. Trimming stripped 4 bases from V and 7 bases from J, with 17 bases between. The CDR3 spans 15 residues. This chain's CDR3 is CAISGAGPRGNIQYF. The DNA of the CDR3 is TGTGCCATCAGTGGCGCGGGCCCCAGAGGGAACATTCAGTACTTC.

The chain recombines TRBV19 with TRBJ1-5; D ambiguous. Germline loops: CDR1 LNHDA, CDR2 SQIVND (reference sequence). This CDR3 has 15 amino acids. The V and J ends lost 2 bases and 1 base respectively, with 9 bases between them. CDR3 in amino acids: CASSIQERSNQPQHF. The DNA of the CDR3 is TGTGCCAGTAGTATACAGGAAAGGAGCAATCAGCCCCAGCATTTT. The full variable domain, in which reference TRBV19 and TRBJ1-5 provide the parts outside the CDR3, is DGGITQSPKYLFRKEGQNVTLSCEQNLNHDAMYWYRQDPGQGLRLIYYSQIVNDFQKGDIAEGYSVSREKKESFPLTVTSAQKNPTAFYLCASSIQERSNQPQHFGDGTRLSIL.

This sequence joins TRBV25-1 and TRBJ1-4; no clear D. CDR1 is MGHDK and CDR2 is SYGVNS in the germline V gene. This CDR3 contains 11 residues. Trimming took off 4 bases at V and 11 bases at J, with 8 bases between the two ends. The CDR3 region has the DNA TGTGCCAGCAGTGGGCCCGTCAAACTGTTTTTT. It codes for CASSGPVKLFF. Drawing the rest from reference TRBV25-1 and TRBJ1-4, the complete variable domain is EADIYQTPRYLVIGTGKKITLECSQTMGHDKMYWYQQDPGMELHLIHYSYGVNSTEKGDLSSESTVSRIRTEHFPLTLESARPSHTSQYLCASSGPVKLFFGSGTQLSVL.

This rearrangement joins TRBV7-6 to TRBJ2-7; maybe TRBD1 (5 bases). Germline V gene lookup returns CDR1 SGHVS and CDR2 FNYEAQ. V was trimmed by 5 bases and J by 1 base, leaving 9 bases between them. The CDR3 runs 13 residues. In nucleotides, the CDR3 is TGTGCCAGCAGCCCACAGGAGTCCTACGAGCAGTACTTC. This encodes CASSPQESYEQYF.

As for this clone: Additional DNA sequences in this sample encode the identical CDR3. The V call is TRBV9, the J call TRBJ1-5; 8 bases map to TRBD1. CDR1 SGDLS and CDR2 YYNGEE come from the germline V gene. The junction had 15 bases not matched to a gene; V was cut back by 3 bases and J by 10 bases. The CDR3 totals 16 residues. This chain's CDR3 is CASSAGTGLREQPQHF. CDR3 DNA: TGTGCCAGCAGCGCCGGGACAGGCCTCCGGGAACAACCCCAGCATTTT.

For this clone: The limits of the CDR3 on the DNA are not certain, so only TCRdb's listed CDR3 is given. The V and J genes are TRBV7-5 and TRBJ2-2. TRBV7-5 is termed a pseudogene. The length of the CDR3 is 16 amino acids, counting both ends. CDR3: CAPLGVAGGNTGELFF.

This clone appeared a few times. CDR3 protein: CASRGQGVKSEQYF. The DNA for the CDR3 is TGTGCCAGCAGGGGACAGGGGGTAAAGAGCGAGCAGTACTTC. The chain links TRBV2 to TRBJ2-7, with 11 nucleotides matching TRBD1. This CDR3 is built from 14 residues. CDR1 SNHLY and CDR2 FYNNEI come from the germline V gene. Trimming cost V 6 bases and J 6 bases; bases outside gene matches: 7. Full variable domain (remainder filled in from reference TRBV2 and TRBJ2-7): EPEVTQTPSHQVTQMGQEVILRCVPISNHLYFYWYRQILGQKVEFLVSFYNNEISEKSEIFDDQFSVERPDGSNFTLKIRSTKLEDSAMYFCASRGQGVKSEQYFGPGTRLTVT.

On this clone: One base away lies a much larger clone, so this may be a sequencing read error. The V call is TRBV7-2, the J call TRBJ1-1, with TRBD1 matching 7 bases. Germline CDR1 and CDR2: SGHTA and FQGNSA. J was trimmed by 0 bases and V by 5 bases; bases with no gene match: 3. The CDR3 has 14 residues. CDR3 sequence (DNA): TGTGCCAGCAGCCCGGGACAGATGAACACTGAAGCTTTCTTT. As protein: CASSPGQMNTEAFF.

This chain uses TRBV5-1 with TRBJ2-3; no clear D. V lost 4 bases, J lost 2 bases, and 5 bases lay in between. The CDR3 has 12 residues. CDR1 SGHRS and CDR2 YFSETQ come from the germline V gene. The CDR3 sequence: CASSRTTDTQYF. The CDR3 region has the DNA TGCGCCAGCAGCAGAACCACAGATACGCAGTATTTT.

The V gene is TRBV27, the J gene TRBJ2-3; maybe TRBD1 (5 bases). The V end lost 4 bases, the J end lost 4 bases, and 9 bases lay between the germline ends. CDR1 MNHEY and CDR2 SMNVEV come from the germline V gene (reference sequence). The CDR3 length is 13 residues. CDR3 in DNA: TGTGCCAGCAGTTCGGGCAGGGCAGATACGCAGTATTTT. Residues: CASSSGRADTQYF.

The chain combines TRBV19 with TRBJ2-3; 7 bases align to TRBD1. The CDR3 is made up of 11 amino acids. The V gene's germline CDR1 is LNHDA and CDR2 SQIVND (reference sequence). The V segment lost 5 bases and the J segment 9 bases; nucleotides outside the gene matches: 2. CDR3: CASSEGGTQYF. The CDR3 DNA is TGTGCCAGTAGTGAAGGGGGCACGCAGTATTTT.

CDR3 residues: CASSLFSGDRIEKLFF. The CDR3 nucleotides are TGTGCCAGCAGCCTTTTTTCGGGGGACAGGATTGAAAAACTGTTTTTT. The V gene is TRBV28, the J gene TRBJ1-4; 8 bases line up with TRBD1. Germline V gives CDR1 MDHEN, CDR2 SYDVKM. CDR3 length: 16 residues. Losses at the gene ends were 6 bases for V and 7 bases for J; bases not matched to a gene: 13.

The V gene is TRBV18, the J gene TRBJ2-1, with D possibly matching TRBD2 (5 bases). Trimming pared 4 bases from V and 8 bases from J, leaving 9 bases between. CDR1 is KGHSH and CDR2 is LQKENI in the germline V gene. The CDR3 spans 12 residues. CDR3 in amino acids: CASSLYGDEQFF. The DNA for the CDR3 is TGTGCCAGCTCACTTTACGGGGATGAGCAGTTCTTC.

This clone was recorded once. The chain couples TRBV12-5 to TRBJ2-3; D unresolved. Germline CDR1 reads LGHNT; CDR2 reads FRNRAP. The CDR3 runs to 15 residues. V lost 1 base and J lost 0, with 8 bases in between. DNA of the CDR3: TGTGCTAGTGGTTTGGGGCAGTCAAGCACAGATACGCAGTATTTT. It specifies CASGLGQSSTDTQYF.

V usage is TRBV20-1 and J usage is TRBJ2-2; D call uncertain. Per germline, CDR1 DFQATT and CDR2 SNEGSKA (reference sequence). V lost 6 bases and J 5 bases, leaving 7 bases between the germline ends. This CDR3 is built from 11 residues. CDR3: CSALKTGELFF. The CDR3 region has the DNA TGCAGTGCCCTTAAGACCGGGGAGCTGTTTTTT.

There are a few counts of this clone. The chain employs TRBV15 and TRBJ2-5; 8 nucleotides agree with TRBD2. Germline CDR1 reads LNHNV; CDR2 reads YYDKDF (reference sequence). CDR3 length: 15 amino acids. The trim removed 0 bases at V and 5 bases at J, leaving 5 bases unmatched. CDR3 nucleotides: TGTGCCACCAGCAGAGAAGGACTAGCAGGGGAGACCCAGTACTTC. The encoded protein is CATSREGLAGETQYF. The full variable domain, in which reference TRBV15 and TRBJ2-5 provide the parts outside the CDR3, is DAMVIQNPRYQVTQFGKPVTLSCSQTLNHNVMYWYQQKSSQAPKLLFHYYDKDFNNEADTPDNFQSRRPNTSFCFLDIRSPGLGDTAMYLCATSREGLAGETQYFGPGTRLLVL.

The chain carries TRBV6-5 and TRBJ2-3; D is unclear. CDR1 and CDR2 from the germline V gene are MNHEY and SVGAGI. The V end lost 4 bases, the J end lost 2 bases, and 7 bases lay between the germline ends. The CDR3 spans 13 residues. CDR3 nucleotides: TGTGCCAGCAGTTTAGGGTCCACAGATACGCAGTATTTT. Amino acid sequence: CASSLGSTDTQYF.

DNA of the CDR3: TGTGCCAGCAGTTTTCGTACAGAGAACACTGAAGCTTTCTTT. Translated, it gives CASSFRTENTEAFF. The J gene is TRBJ1-1, the V gene TRBV27; D unresolved. Germline loops: CDR1 MNHEY, CDR2 SMNVEV (reference sequence). V lost 3 bases and J 1 base, leaving 9 bases between the germline ends. This CDR3 comprises 14 residues.